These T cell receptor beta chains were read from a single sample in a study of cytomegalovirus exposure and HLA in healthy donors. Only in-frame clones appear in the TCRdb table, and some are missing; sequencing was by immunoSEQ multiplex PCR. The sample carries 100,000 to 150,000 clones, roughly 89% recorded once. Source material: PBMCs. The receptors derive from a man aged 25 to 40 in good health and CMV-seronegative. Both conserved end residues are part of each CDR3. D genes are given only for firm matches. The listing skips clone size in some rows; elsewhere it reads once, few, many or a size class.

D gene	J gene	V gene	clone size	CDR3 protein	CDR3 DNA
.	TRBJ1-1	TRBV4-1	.	CASSQTTESYTEAFF	TGCGCCAGCAGCCAAACGACAGAATCCTACACTGAAGCTTTCTTT
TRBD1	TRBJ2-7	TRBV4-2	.	CASSPHKDRGGYEQYF	TGTGCCAGCAGCCCACACAAGGACAGGGGTGGGTACGAGCAGTACTTC
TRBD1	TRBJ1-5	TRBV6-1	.	CASSESDRVQPQHF	TGTGCCAGCAGTGAATCCGACAGGGTTCAGCCCCAGCATTTT
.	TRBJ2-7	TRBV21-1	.	CASSSSGTPPPYEQYF	TGTGCCAGCAGCAGCTCCGGGACACCTCCTCCCTACGAGCAGTACTTC
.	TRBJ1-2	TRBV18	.	CASSPQRYRDYGYTF	TGTGCCAGCTCCCCCCAAAGATACAGGGACTATGGCTACACCTTC
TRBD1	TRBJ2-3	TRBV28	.	CASSAYGTGDADTQYF	TGTGCCAGCAGCGCATACGGGACAGGGGACGCAGATACGCAGTATTTT
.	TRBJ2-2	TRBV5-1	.	CASSLIGGNTGELFF	TGCGCCAGCAGCTTAATCGGGGGGAACACCGGGGAGCTGTTTTTT
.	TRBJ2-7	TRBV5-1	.	CASSLGAGQPYEQYF	TGCGCCAGCAGCTTGGGAGCCGGACAGCCCTACGAGCAGTACTTC
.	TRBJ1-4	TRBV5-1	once	CASSLVPADEKLFF	TGCGCCAGCAGCTTGGTGCCTGCAGATGAAAAACTGTTTTTT
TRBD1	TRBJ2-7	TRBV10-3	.	CAISARVAGQGSFGIHEQYF	TGTGCCATCAGCGCCAGGGTCGCGGGACAGGGCTCGTTCGGTATCCACGAGCAGTACTTC
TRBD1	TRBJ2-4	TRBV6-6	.	CASSQGTGEAKNIQYF	TGTGCCAGCAGCCAAGGGACAGGGGAGGCCAAAAACATTCAGTACTTC
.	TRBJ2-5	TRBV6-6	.	CASSYRRDGETQYF	TGTGCCAGCAGTTACCGGCGGGACGGAGAGACCCAGTACTTC
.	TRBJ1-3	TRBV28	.	CASTTPRGSGNTIYF	TGTGCCAGCACCACCCCCCGGGGCTCTGGAAACACCATATATTTT
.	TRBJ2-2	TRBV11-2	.	CASSSRETGELFF	TGTGCCAGCAGCTCCCGGGAGACCGGGGAGCTGTTTTTT
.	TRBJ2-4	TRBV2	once	CASSDEFLAKNIQYF	TGTGCCAGCAGTGACGAGTTTCTGGCCAAAAACATTCAGTACTTC
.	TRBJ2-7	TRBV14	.	CASSQSEGPFFEQYF	TGTGCCAGCAGCCAATCCGAGGGCCCCTTTTTCGAGCAGTACTTC
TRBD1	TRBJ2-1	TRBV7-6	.	CASSLGSGGVYNEQFF	TGTGCCAGCAGCTTAGGTTCAGGGGGCGTGTACAATGAGCAGTTCTTC
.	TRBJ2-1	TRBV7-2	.	CASSSRGATRNEQFF	TGTGCCAGCAGCTCCAGGGGAGCCACGCGAAATGAGCAGTTCTTC
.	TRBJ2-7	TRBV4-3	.	CASSQARTEPYEQYF	TGCGCCAGCAGCCAAGCCCGGACAGAGCCCTACGAGCAGTACTTC
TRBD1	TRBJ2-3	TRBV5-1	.	CASSLTRGSTDTQYF	TGCGCCAGCAGCTTGACCAGGGGGAGCACAGATACGCAGTATTTT
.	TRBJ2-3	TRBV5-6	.	CASSPLSENGQYF	TGTGCCAGCAGCCCTTTAAGTGAGAACGGGCAGTATTTT
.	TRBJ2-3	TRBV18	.	CASSPRGLLTDTQYF	TGTGCCAGCTCACCACGTGGGCTTTTAACAGATACGCAGTATTTT
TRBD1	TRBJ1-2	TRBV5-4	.	CASSLTGVQGYTF	TGTGCCAGCAGCTTGACAGGGGTGCAAGGCTACACCTTC
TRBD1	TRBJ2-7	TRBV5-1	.	CASSLEGAAPLYEQYF	TGCGCCAGCAGCTTGGAGGGGGCAGCCCCTCTCTACGAGCAGTACTTC
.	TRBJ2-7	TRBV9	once	CASSPDGQNLYEQYF	TGTGCCAGCAGCCCGGACGGACAGAACCTCTACGAGCAGTACTTC
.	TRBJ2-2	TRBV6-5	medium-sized	CASSYSKEGSGELFF	TGTGCCAGCAGTTACTCGAAGGAGGGGTCCGGGGAGCTGTTTTTT
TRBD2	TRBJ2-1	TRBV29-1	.	CSVGQTSGGYSYNEQFF	TGCAGCGTTGGGCAGACTAGCGGGGGTTATTCCTACAATGAGCAGTTCTTC
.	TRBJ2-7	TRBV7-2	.	CASTPGNRAYEQYF	TGTGCCAGCACCCCAGGGAACAGAGCCTACGAGCAGTACTTC
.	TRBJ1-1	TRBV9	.	CASSVEIGTEAFF	TGTGCCAGCAGCGTAGAGATCGGGACTGAAGCTTTCTTT
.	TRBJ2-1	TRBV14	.	CASSQGLADEQFF	TGTGCCAGCAGCCAAGGATTGGCAGATGAGCAGTTCTTC
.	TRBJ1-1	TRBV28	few	CASSLTTYSQNTEAFF	TGTGCCAGCAGTTTAACTACCTATAGCCAGAACACTGAAGCTTTCTTT
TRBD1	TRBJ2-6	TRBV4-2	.	CASSPIMGQGATGANVLTF	TGTGCCAGCAGCCCCATAATGGGACAGGGGGCCACTGGGGCCAACGTCCTGACTTTC
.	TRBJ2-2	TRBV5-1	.	CASSLVENTGELFF	TGCGCCAGCAGCTTGGTAGAAAACACCGGGGAGCTGTTTTTT
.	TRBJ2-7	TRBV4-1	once	CASSQEQGSYEQYF	TGCGCCAGCAGCCAAGAACAGGGCTCCTACGAGCAGTACTTC
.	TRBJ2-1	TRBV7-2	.	CASSPPGARYNEQFF	TGTGCCAGCAGCCCGCCAGGGGCAAGATACAATGAGCAGTTCTTC
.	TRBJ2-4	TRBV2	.	CASSEEVGGRGSF	TGTGCCAGCAGTGAAGAGGTAGGGGGAAGGGGAAGCTTC
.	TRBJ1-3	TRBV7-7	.	CASSLSTGAGNTIYF	TGTGCTAGCAGCTTGTCGACCGGAGCTGGAAACACCATATATTTT
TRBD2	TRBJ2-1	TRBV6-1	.	CASSELAGVRLSYNEQFF	TGTGCCAGCAGTGAACTAGCGGGGGTCAGACTTTCATACAATGAGCAGTTCTTC
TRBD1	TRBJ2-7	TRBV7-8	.	CASSLGTGGHEQYF	TGTGCCAGCAGCTTAGGGACAGGGGGCCACGAGCAGTACTTC
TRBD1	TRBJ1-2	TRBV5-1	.	CASSTGTDYGYTF	TGCGCCAGCAGCACCGGGACAGACTATGGCTACACCTTC
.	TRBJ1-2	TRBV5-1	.	CASSLAPGRNGYTF	TGCGCCAGCAGCTTGGCTCCGGGAAGAAATGGCTACACCTTC
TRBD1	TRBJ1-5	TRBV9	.	CASSAAGGPNQPQHF	TGTGCCAGCAGCGCCGCAGGGGGCCCAAATCAGCCCCAGCATTTT
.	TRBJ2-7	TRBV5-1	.	CASSLDGGLTSYEQYF	TGCGCCAGCAGCTTGGATGGGGGCCTTACCTCCTACGAGCAGTACTTC
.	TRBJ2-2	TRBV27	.	CASSLKNRDRVWGTGELFF	TGTGCCAGCAGTTTAAAAAACAGGGACCGCGTCTGGGGCACCGGGGAGCTGTTTTTT